This TCR beta chain was captured by sequencing in a study of cytomegalovirus exposure and HLA in healthy donors. PCR was performed using 60 Vbeta and 13 Jbeta primers. Generated by immunoSEQ multiplex PCR, the TCRdb table keeps only in-frame clones and is missing some. The data show around 130,000 clones, about 80% seen once. This CDR3 spans 16 amino acids. Trimming removed 3 bases from V and 1 base from J; junction bases left unmatched: 6. CDR1 is LNHDA, CDR2 SQIVND, per germline (reference sequence). Material: PBMCs. The source of this sequence is a woman between 50 and 59 years old in good health and CMV-seronegative. The chain has TRBV19 and TRBJ1-1; TRBD1 matches 9 bases. CDR3 nucleotides: TGTGCCAGTAGTATCGCCGGGACAGGGCAGAACACTGAAGCTTTCTTT. Translation gives CASSIAGTGQNTEAFF.